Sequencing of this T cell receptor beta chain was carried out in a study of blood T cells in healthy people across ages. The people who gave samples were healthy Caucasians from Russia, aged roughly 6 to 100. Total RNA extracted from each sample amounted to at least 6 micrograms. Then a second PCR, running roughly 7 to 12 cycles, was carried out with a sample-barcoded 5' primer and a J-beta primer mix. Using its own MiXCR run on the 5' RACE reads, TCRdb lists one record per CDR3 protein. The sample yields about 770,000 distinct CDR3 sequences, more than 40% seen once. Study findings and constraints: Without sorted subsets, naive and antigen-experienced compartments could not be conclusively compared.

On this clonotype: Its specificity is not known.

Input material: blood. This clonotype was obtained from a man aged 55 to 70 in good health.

This chain's CDR3 is CASSPGLAGDFYNEQFF. The CDR3, as DNA: TGTGCCAGCAGCCCTGGACTAGCGGGGGACTTTTACAATGAGCAGTTCTTC. The V call is TRBV9, the J call TRBJ2-1; 13 bases align to TRBD2. The CDR3 consists of 17 residues. V gave up 4 bases and J gave up 4 bases; unmatched junction bases: 8. Germline CDR1 reads SGDLS; CDR2 reads YYNGEE.